This T cell receptor (beta chain) was sequenced for a study of blood T cell repertoires in COVID-19. In the study overall: Specimens from acute and convalescent COVID-19 originated in the United States, Italy and Spain. T cells, B-cell-depleted T cells, or PBMCs supplied cDNA or gDNA.

Seattle's enrolled individuals joined amid active infection and were then monitored longitudinally. The CDR3 consists of 18 residues. From germline, CDR1 is SNHLY and CDR2 FYNNEI. The V gene end was trimmed by 6 bases and the J gene end by 0 bases; junction bases not matched to a gene: 15. Authors' processing steps: Researchers report that nucleated cell counts were estimated from reference gene primer amplification. The protocol was immunoSEQ multiplex PCR, while the TCRdb copy is restricted to in-frame clones and leaves out a portion. D and trimming come from the DNA, and the V and J calls and clone size come from that table. The table records about 200,000 clones, 94% of them present only once.

Sequenced material: peripheral blood. The sequence came from a man aged 25-40 years with COVID-19, enrolled during active disease. This sequence joins TRBV2 and TRBJ2-3; TRBD1 matches 7 bases. CDR3 DNA sequence: TGTGCCAGCAGCACACGCGTTGGGGGACAGCCTAGCACAGATACGCAGTATTTT. It encodes CASSTRVGGQPSTDTQYF.